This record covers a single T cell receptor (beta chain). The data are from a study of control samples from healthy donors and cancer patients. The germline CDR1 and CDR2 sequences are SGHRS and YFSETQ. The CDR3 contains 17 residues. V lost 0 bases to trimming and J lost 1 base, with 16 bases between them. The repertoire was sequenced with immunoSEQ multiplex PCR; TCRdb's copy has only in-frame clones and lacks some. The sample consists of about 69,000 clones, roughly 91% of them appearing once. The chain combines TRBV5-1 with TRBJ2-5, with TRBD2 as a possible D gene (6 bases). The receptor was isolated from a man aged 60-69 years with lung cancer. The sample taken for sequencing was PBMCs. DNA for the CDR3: TGCGCCAGCAGCTTGGGTGTGACTAGAGTTACCCAAGAGACCCAGTACTTC. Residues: CASSLGVTRVTQETQYF.